The 3 T cell receptor beta chains listed next were all sequenced from one sample in a study of vaccination and CD4 T cells after COVID-19. These receptors have no known antigen. Regarding treatment: roughly ten-day PBMC culture with coronavirus spike peptide pools or control peptides (ViraFEST assay). Cultured CD4+ T cell DNA underwent sequencing with the Oncomine TCR Beta short-read assay. Each CDR3 protein gets one entry after TCRdb re-called the PCR reads with MiXCR. The data contain 14,000 to 15,000 distinct CDR3 sequences, roughly 50% of them seen just once; the ten biggest clones take up 25% to 30%. The sample consisted of cultured CD4+ T cells from blood, taken after SARS-CoV-2 vaccination. Receptors were obtained from a human donor with COVID-19.

The chain recombines TRBV6-1 with TRBJ2-7, with D possibly matching TRBD1 (5 bases). The CDR3 length is 14 residues. Deletions cut 10 bases from V and 0 bases from J, with 16 bases between. Germline V CDR1 and CDR2: MNHNS, SASEGT. The CDR3 bases are TGTGCCACACGCAGCAGGACAACCTCCTACGAGCAGTACTTC. Translated: CATRSRTTSYEQYF.

The chain combines TRBV24-1 with TRBJ1-2; D unclear. Germline CDR1 reads KGHDR; CDR2 reads SFDVKD. This CDR3 is built from 15 residues. The V gene lost 2 bases and the J gene lost 8 bases, with 17 bases spanning the gap. CDR3 sequence: CATSDSSKVSSGYTF. The CDR3 nucleotides are TGTGCCACCAGTGATTCGTCCAAGGTGTCCTCGGGCTACACCTTC.

This chain links TRBV7-2 with TRBJ1-5; D uncertain. Trimming removed 6 bases from V and 4 bases from J, with 13 bases in between. The V gene's germline CDR1 is SGHTA and CDR2 FQGNSA. CDR3 length: 14 residues. The CDR3 DNA sequence: TGTGCCAGCAGTCACTACGGGGAAAATCAGCCCCAGCATTTT. Its protein is CASSHYGENQPQHF.